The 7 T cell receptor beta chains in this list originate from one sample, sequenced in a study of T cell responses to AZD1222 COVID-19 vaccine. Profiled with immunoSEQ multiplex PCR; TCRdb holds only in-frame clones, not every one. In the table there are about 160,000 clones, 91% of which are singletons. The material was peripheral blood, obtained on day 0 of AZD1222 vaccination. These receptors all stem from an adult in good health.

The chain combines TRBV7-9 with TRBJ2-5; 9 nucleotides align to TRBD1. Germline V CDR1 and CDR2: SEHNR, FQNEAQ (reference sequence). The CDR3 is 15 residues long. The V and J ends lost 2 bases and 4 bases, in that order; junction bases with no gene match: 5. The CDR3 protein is CASSLPDRGGETQYF. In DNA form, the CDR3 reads TGTGCCAGCAGCTTACCGGACAGGGGCGGAGAGACCCAGTACTTC.

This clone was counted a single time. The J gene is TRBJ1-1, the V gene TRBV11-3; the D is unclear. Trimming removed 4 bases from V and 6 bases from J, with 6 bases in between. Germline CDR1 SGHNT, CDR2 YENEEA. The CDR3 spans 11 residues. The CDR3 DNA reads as TGTGCCAGCAGCTCAAACTCTGAAGCTTTCTTT. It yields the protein CASSSNSEAFF.

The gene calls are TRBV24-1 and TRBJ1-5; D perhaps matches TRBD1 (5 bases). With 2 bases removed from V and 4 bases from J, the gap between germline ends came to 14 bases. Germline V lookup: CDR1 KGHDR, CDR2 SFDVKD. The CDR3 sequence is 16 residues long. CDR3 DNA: TGTGCCACCAGTGATTGGACCAGGGAATCGAATCAGCCCCAGCATTTT. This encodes CATSDWTRESNQPQHF.

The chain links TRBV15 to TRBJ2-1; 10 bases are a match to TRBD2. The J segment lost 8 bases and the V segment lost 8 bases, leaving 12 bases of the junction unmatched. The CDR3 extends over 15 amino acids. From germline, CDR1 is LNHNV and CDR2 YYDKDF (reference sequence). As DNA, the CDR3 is TGTGCCACCCGCCCGGAGAGCGGGAGGGCCCATGAGCAGTTCTTC. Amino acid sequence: CATRPESGRAHEQFF.

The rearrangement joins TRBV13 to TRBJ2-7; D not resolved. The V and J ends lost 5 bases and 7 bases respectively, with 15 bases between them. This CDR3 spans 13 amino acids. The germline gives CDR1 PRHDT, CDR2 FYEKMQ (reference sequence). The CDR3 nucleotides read TGTGCCAGCAGCCTAGAGCCGGCAGAGGAGCAGTACTTC. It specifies CASSLEPAEEQYF.

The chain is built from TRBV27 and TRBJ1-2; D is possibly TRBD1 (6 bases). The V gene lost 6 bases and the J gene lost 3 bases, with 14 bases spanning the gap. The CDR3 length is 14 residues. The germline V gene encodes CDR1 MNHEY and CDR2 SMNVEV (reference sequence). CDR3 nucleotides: TGTGCCAGCAGGAGAGGACAGACTGACTATGGCTACACCTTC. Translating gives CASRRGQTDYGYTF.

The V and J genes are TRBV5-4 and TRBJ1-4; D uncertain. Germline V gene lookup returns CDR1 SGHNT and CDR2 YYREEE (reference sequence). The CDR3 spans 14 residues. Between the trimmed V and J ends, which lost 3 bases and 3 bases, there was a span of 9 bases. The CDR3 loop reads CASSSWRANEKLFF. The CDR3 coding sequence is TGTGCCAGCAGCTCTTGGCGGGCTAATGAAAAACTGTTTTTT.